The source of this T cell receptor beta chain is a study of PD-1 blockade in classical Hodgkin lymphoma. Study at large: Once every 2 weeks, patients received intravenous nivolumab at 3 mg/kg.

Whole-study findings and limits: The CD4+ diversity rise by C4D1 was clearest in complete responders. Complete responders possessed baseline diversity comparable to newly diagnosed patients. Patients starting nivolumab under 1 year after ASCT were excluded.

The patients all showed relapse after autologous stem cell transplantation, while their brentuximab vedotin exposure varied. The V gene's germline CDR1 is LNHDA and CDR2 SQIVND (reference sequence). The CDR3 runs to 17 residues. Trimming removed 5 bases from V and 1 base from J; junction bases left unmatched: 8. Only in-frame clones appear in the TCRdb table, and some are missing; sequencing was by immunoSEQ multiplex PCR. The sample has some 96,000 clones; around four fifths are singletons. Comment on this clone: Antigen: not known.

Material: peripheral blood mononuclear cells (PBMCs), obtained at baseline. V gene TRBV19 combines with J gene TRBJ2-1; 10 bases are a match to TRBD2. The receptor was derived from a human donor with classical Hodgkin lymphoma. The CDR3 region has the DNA TGTGCCAGTAGTCTAGGGACTAGCGTTATATCCTACAATGAGCAGTTCTTC. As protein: CASSLGTSVISYNEQFF.